The 4 T cell receptor beta chains in this list originate from one sample, sequenced in a study of read filtering for tumor transcriptome and immune sequencing. This library used approximately 390 ng RNA and molecular barcoded adaptors spanning alpha/delta and beta/gamma chains. Using its own MiXCR run on the reads, TCRdb lists one record per CDR3 protein. The sample holds around 50,000 distinct CDR3 sequences, 9% to 15% seen once. The specimen was a population of CD138-negative cells sorted from bone marrow. The receptor set was obtained from a donor aged 40 or over with multiple myeloma.

At least ten counts were recorded for this clonotype. The gene calls are TRBV7-9 and TRBJ1-2, with 8 positions matching TRBD1. This CDR3 has 15 amino acids. The V gene end was trimmed by 3 bases and the J gene end by 6 bases; junction bases not matched to a gene: 9. CDR1 is SEHNR and CDR2 is FQNEAQ in the germline V gene (reference sequence). The CDR3 here is CASSLDREVFDGYTF. In DNA, the CDR3 is TGTGCCAGCAGCTTGGACAGGGAAGTATTTGATGGCTACACCTTC.

At least ten counts were recorded for this clonotype. The chain recombines TRBV12-3 or TRBV12-4 with TRBJ2-5, with D unclear. Trimming took off 2 bases at V and 5 bases at J, with 9 bases between the two ends. This CDR3 comprises 13 residues. The CDR3 region has the DNA TGTGCCAGCAGTTTAATGGAGTTTGAGACCCAGTACTTC. The encoded protein is CASSLMEFETQYF.

This clonotype has ten or more counts. This rearrangement joins TRBV4-1 to TRBJ2-5; TRBD1 matches 9 bases. The length of the CDR3 is 15 residues. The V and J ends lost 3 bases and 5 bases, in that order; junction bases with no gene match: 7. The germline gives CDR1 MGHRA, CDR2 YSYEKL. CDR3 protein: CASSQDNRGLETQYF. The CDR3 DNA reads as TGCGCCAGCAGCCAGGATAACAGGGGGCTGGAGACCCAGTACTTC.

In its sample, this clonotype was seen a few times. This chain joins TRBV29-1 and TRBJ2-5; D might be TRBD2 (5 bases). This CDR3 has 16 residues. Germline assignment: CDR1 SQVTM and CDR2 ANQGSEA. Trimming removed 6 bases at V and 5 bases at J, with 25 bases between. CDR3 residues: CSVHPRAASSRETQYF. The CDR3 DNA reads as TGCAGCGTCCACCCCCGAGCGGCGTCGTCCCGGGAGACCCAGTACTTC.